These 14 T cell receptor beta chains came from one sample sequenced in a study of blood T cell repertoires in COVID-19. Clones were sequenced by immunoSEQ multiplex PCR, and TCRdb holds only the in-frame ones, with some missing. The sample comprises roughly 200,000 clones, roughly 86% of which are singletons, and about 9.6% rests with the top ten. Sequencing input: PBMCs or T cells enriched from blood (not recorded which). These receptors all come from a woman in her 30s who had recovered from COVID-19.

This clone has more than one count but fewer than ten. Other DNA sequences in this sample translate to the same CDR3. The chain employs TRBV19 and TRBJ2-1; D may be TRBD2 (5 bases). This CDR3 region has 12 residues. Germline lookup yields CDR1 LNHDA and CDR2 SQIVND (reference sequence). V was pared by 5 bases and J by 7 bases, with 9 bases between. This CDR3 reads CASSPSGNEQFF. The CDR3 DNA reads TGTGCCAGTAGTCCGTCGGGAAATGAGCAGTTCTTC.

The gene calls are TRBV29-1 and TRBJ1-1; D is uncertain. Germline lookup yields CDR1 SQVTM and CDR2 ANQGSEA. The CDR3 has 10 amino acids. Deletions cut 7 bases from V and 1 base from J, with 4 bases between. The CDR3 nucleotides are TGCAGCGCACAGAACACTGAAGCTTTCTTT. Amino acids: CSAQNTEAFF.

DNA of the CDR3: TGTGCCAGCAGTACACCATTCCGGGACAGCTACGAGCAGTACTTC. Translation gives CASSTPFRDSYEQYF. The gene calls are TRBV28 and TRBJ2-7, with 7 nucleotides matching TRBD1. With V trimmed by 5 bases and J by 3 bases, 10 bases remained unmatched. This CDR3 region has 15 residues. CDR1 MDHEN and CDR2 SYDVKM come from the germline V gene.

This chain joins TRBV6-5 and TRBJ2-7; a possible D gene is TRBD1 (6 bases). The ends were cut back, 0 bases at V and 3 bases at J, with 15 bases in the middle. The germline CDR1 and CDR2 sequences are MNHEY and SVGAGI. The CDR3 covers 16 residues. The CDR3 protein is CASSYSSQGSGYEQYF. CDR3 DNA sequence: TGTGCCAGCAGTTACTCGAGCCAGGGGAGCGGCTACGAGCAGTACTTC.

The gene calls are TRBV28 and TRBJ1-1; maybe TRBD1 (6 bases). V was pared by 3 bases and J by 3 bases, with 8 bases between. The CDR3 has 13 amino acids. Germline CDR1 is MDHEN and CDR2 is SYDVKM. The CDR3 region has the DNA TGTGCCAGCAGTTTCCCAGGGGACACTGAAGCTTTCTTT. Translated: CASSFPGDTEAFF.

CDR3 residues: CASSLKWGTYGYTF. CDR3 nucleotide sequence: TGTGCCAGCAGTTTGAAATGGGGGACATATGGCTACACCTTC. The chain couples TRBV28 to TRBJ1-2, with a possible D match to TRBD1 (6 bases). Germline V gene lookup returns CDR1 MDHEN and CDR2 SYDVKM. The CDR3 has 14 residues. The germline V and J ends were trimmed by 3 bases and 5 bases, with 13 bases remaining between them.

The chain is built from TRBV2 and TRBJ2-5; 8 bases line up with TRBD2. CDR1 and CDR2 (germline): SNHLY, FYNNEI. Germline trimming cut 4 bases from V and 5 bases from J; bases unmatched to any gene: 12. The CDR3 is made up of 16 amino acids. The CDR3 DNA is TGTGCCAGCAGTGGAGGTCAGACGGGAGGGCGGGAGACCCAGTACTTC. Protein product: CASSGGQTGGRETQYF.

In its sample, this clone was seen once. V is TRBV6-4 and J is TRBJ2-2; 8 bases map to TRBD2. This CDR3 is built from 16 residues. Unmatched junction bases numbered 8, after V lost 5 bases and J lost 3 bases. Per the germline V gene, CDR1 is MRHNA and CDR2 is SNTAGT. The CDR3 coding sequence is TGTGCCAGCAGTCCTTCAGCGGGAGAGTACACCGGGGAGCTGTTTTTT. Protein: CASSPSAGEYTGELFF.

The rearrangement joins TRBV7-3 to TRBJ2-7, with 7 bases fitting TRBD2. Germline V gene lookup returns CDR1 SGHTA and CDR2 FQGTGA. J was trimmed by 4 bases and V by 4 bases; bases with no gene match: 4. The CDR3 is 13 residues long. CDR3 protein: CASSSGLDYEQYF. In nucleotides, the CDR3 is TGTGCCAGCAGCTCCGGACTAGATTACGAGCAGTACTTC.

V and J are TRBV7-9 and TRBJ2-7; 10 positions match TRBD2. V dropped 0 bases and J dropped 6; count of bases not matched to a gene: 14. The length of the CDR3 is 18 residues. Germline CDR1 is SEHNR and CDR2 is FQNEAQ (reference sequence). CDR3 nucleotides: TGTGCCAGCAGCTTAGCAGTTTCTGCTGGAGCGGGAGGGCGCGAGCAGTACTTC. It specifies CASSLAVSAGAGGREQYF.

V gene TRBV10-3 combines with J gene TRBJ2-1, with TRBD1 matching over 10 bases. Germline loops: CDR1 ENHRY, CDR2 SYGVKD. V was pared by 0 bases and J by 7 bases, with 6 bases of the junction left unmatched. This CDR3 comprises 16 residues. The CDR3 sequence: CAISESDRGRMNEQFF. The CDR3 region has the DNA TGTGCCATCAGTGAGTCTGACAGGGGGCGGATGAATGAGCAGTTCTTC.

This clone occurred a few times. The rearrangement links TRBV5-4 to TRBJ2-7; D is unresolved. CDR1 is SGHNT, CDR2 YYREEE, per germline (reference sequence). Trimming removed 4 bases at V and 4 bases at J, with 12 bases between. The CDR3 has 13 amino acids. CDR3: CASSHISRYEQYF. CDR3 bases: TGTGCCAGCAGCCATATTAGCCGGTACGAGCAGTACTTC.

The chain couples TRBV28 to TRBJ2-7, with 8 bases aligning to TRBD2. Germline values: CDR1 MDHEN, CDR2 SYDVKM. Unmatched junction bases numbered 7, after V lost 10 bases and J lost 2 bases. This CDR3 contains 13 residues. The DNA for the CDR3 is TGTGCCATTCAGCGGGAGCTCGCCTACGAGCAGTACTTC. Its translation is CAIQRELAYEQYF.

V usage is TRBV27 and J usage is TRBJ2-1, with 7 bases fitting TRBD2. Losses at the gene ends were 4 bases for V and 6 bases for J; bases not matched to a gene: 6. The V gene's germline CDR1 is MNHEY and CDR2 SMNVEV (reference sequence). This CDR3 is built from 14 residues. The CDR3 region is CASSWGGPANEQFF. The CDR3 DNA is TGTGCCAGCAGTTGGGGGGGACCAGCCAATGAGCAGTTCTTC.